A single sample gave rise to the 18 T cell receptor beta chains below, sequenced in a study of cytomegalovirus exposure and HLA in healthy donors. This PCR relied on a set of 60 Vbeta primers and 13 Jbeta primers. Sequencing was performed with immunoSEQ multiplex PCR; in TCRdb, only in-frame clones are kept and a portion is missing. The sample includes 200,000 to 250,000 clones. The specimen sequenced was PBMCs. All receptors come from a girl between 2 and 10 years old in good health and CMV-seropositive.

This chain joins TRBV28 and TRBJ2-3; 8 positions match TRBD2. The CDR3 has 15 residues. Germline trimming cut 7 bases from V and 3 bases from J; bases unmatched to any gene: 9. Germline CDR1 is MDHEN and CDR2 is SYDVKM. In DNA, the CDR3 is TGTGCCAGCATTACAGCGGGGGAGGGAACAGATACGCAGTATTTT. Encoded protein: CASITAGEGTDTQYF.

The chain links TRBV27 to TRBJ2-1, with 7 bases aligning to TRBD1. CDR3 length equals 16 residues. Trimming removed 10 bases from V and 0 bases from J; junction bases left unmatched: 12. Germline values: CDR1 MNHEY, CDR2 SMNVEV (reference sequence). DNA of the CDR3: TGTGCCACCCCGAGGGGACAGTCCAGCTCCTACAATGAGCAGTTCTTC. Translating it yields CATPRGQSSSYNEQFF.

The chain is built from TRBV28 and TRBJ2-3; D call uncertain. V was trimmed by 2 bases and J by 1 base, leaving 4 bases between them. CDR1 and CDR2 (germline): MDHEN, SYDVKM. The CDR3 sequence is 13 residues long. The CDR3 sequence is CASSLVGTDTQYF. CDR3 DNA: TGTGCCAGCAGTTTAGTAGGCACAGATACGCAGTATTTT.

CDR3 loop: CASSLQGSGANVLTF. DNA for the CDR3: TGTGCCAGCAGCCTACAGGGTTCCGGGGCCAACGTCCTGACTTTC. This chain links TRBV27 with TRBJ2-6, with D maybe TRBD1 (6 bases). This CDR3 comprises 15 residues. The ends were cut back, 6 bases at V and 4 bases at J, with 13 bases in the middle. Germline values: CDR1 MNHEY, CDR2 SMNVEV (reference sequence). Supplemented by reference TRBV27 and TRBJ2-6, the full variable domain reads EAQVTQNPRYLITVTGKKLTVTCSQNMNHEYMSWYRQDPGLGLRQIYYSMNVEVTDKGDVPEGYKVSRKEKRNFPLILESPSPNQTSLYFCASSLQGSGANVLTFGAGSRLTVL.

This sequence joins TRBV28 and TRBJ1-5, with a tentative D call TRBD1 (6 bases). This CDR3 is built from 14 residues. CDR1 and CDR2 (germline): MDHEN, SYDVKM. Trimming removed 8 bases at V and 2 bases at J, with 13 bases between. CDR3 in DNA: TGTGCCAGCTCGATACAGGGAGGCAATCAGCCCCAGCATTTT. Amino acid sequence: CASSIQGGNQPQHF.

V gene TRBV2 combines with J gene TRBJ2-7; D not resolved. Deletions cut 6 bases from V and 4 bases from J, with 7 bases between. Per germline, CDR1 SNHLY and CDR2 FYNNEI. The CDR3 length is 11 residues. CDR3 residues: CASSDIYEQYF. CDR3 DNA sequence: TGTGCCAGCAGCGACATTTACGAGCAGTACTTC.

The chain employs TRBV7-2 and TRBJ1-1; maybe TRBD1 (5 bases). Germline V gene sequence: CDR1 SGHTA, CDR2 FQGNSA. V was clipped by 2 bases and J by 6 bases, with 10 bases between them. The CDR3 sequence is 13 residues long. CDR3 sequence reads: CASSLRGIAEAFF. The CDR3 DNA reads TGTGCCAGCAGCTTACGGGGGATCGCTGAAGCTTTCTTT. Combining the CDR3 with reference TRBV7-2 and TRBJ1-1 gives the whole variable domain GAGVSQSPSNKVTEKGKDVELRCDPISGHTALYWYRQSLGQGLEFLIYFQGNSAPDKSGLPSDRFSAERTGGSVSTLTIQRTQQEDSAVYLCASSLRGIAEAFFGQGTRLTVV.

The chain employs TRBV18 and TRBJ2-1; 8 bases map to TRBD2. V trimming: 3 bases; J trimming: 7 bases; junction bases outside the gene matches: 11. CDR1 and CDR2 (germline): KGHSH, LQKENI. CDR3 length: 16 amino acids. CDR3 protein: CASSPPGGVARNEQFF. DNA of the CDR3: TGTGCCAGCTCACCCCCGGGGGGGGTGGCTCGGAATGAGCAGTTCTTC.

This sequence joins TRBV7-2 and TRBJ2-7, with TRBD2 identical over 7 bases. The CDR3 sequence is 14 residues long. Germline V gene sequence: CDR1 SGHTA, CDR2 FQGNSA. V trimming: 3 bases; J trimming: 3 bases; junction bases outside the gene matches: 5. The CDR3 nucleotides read TGTGCCAGCAGCTTCGGGCGGGAGTACTACGAGCAGTACTTC. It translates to CASSFGREYYEQYF.

The CDR3 loop reads CASSHPPTGGEETQYF. Written as DNA, the CDR3 is TGCGCCAGCAGCCACCCCCCAACAGGGGGCGAAGAGACCCAGTACTTC. The V call is TRBV4-1, the J call TRBJ2-5; 9 bases line up with TRBD1. The CDR3 covers 16 residues. Germline V gene lookup returns CDR1 MGHRA and CDR2 YSYEKL. The ends lost 3 bases at V and 3 bases at J; junction bases unmatched: 8.

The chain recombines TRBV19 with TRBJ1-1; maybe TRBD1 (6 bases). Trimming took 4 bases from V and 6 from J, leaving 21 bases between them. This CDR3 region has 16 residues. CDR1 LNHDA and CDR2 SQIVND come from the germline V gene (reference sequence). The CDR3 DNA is TGTGCCAGTAGTAGGGGAAGGGGGACTAAGGAAGCTGAAGCTTTCTTT. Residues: CASSRGRGTKEAEAFF.

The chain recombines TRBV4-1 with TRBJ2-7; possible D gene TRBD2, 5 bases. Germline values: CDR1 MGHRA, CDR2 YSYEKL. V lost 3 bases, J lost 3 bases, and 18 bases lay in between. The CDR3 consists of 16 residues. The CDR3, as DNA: TGCGCCAGCAGCCACAGAGGTGTAGCGACCTACTACGAGCAGTACTTC. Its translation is CASSHRGVATYYEQYF.

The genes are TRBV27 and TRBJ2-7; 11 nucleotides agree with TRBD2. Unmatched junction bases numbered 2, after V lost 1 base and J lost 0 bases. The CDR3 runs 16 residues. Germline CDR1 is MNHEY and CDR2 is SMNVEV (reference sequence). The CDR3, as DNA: TGTGCCAGCAGTTTATTTGGGACTAGCGGCTCCTACGAGCAGTACTTC. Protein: CASSLFGTSGSYEQYF.

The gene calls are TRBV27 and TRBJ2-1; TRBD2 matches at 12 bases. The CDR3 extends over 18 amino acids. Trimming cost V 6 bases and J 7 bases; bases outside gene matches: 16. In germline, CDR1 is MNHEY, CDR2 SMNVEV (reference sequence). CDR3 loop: CASRPLGSTSGSANEQFF. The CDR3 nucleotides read TGTGCCAGCAGACCCTTGGGCTCGACTAGCGGGAGTGCGAATGAGCAGTTCTTC.

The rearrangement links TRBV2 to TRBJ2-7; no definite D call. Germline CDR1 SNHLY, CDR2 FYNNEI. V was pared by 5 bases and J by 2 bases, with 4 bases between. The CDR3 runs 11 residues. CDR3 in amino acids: CASSLTYEQYF. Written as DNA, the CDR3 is TGTGCCAGCAGTCTAACCTACGAGCAGTACTTC.

CDR3 region: CASSLSSSGRTGEQYF. The CDR3 bases are TGCGCCAGCAGCTTGTCAAGTAGCGGGAGAACGGGTGAGCAGTACTTC. J is TRBJ2-7 and V is TRBV5-1; the match to TRBD2 covers 9 bases. With V trimmed by 1 base and J by 7 bases, 12 bases remained unmatched. This CDR3 contains 16 residues. Per the germline V gene, CDR1 is SGHRS and CDR2 is YFSETQ.

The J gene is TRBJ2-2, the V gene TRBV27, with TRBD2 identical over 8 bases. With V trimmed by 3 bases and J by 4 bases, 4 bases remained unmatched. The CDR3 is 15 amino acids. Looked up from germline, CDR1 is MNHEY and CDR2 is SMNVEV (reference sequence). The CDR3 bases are TGTGCCAGCAGTTTTGGTCTAGCGGGCACCGGGGAGCTGTTTTTT. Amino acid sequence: CASSFGLAGTGELFF.

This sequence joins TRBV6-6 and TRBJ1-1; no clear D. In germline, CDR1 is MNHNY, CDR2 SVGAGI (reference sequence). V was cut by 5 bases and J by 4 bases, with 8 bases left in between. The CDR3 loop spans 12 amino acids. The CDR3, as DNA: TGTGCCAGCAGTGGCCCTGGCACTGAAGCTTTCTTT. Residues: CASSGPGTEAFF.